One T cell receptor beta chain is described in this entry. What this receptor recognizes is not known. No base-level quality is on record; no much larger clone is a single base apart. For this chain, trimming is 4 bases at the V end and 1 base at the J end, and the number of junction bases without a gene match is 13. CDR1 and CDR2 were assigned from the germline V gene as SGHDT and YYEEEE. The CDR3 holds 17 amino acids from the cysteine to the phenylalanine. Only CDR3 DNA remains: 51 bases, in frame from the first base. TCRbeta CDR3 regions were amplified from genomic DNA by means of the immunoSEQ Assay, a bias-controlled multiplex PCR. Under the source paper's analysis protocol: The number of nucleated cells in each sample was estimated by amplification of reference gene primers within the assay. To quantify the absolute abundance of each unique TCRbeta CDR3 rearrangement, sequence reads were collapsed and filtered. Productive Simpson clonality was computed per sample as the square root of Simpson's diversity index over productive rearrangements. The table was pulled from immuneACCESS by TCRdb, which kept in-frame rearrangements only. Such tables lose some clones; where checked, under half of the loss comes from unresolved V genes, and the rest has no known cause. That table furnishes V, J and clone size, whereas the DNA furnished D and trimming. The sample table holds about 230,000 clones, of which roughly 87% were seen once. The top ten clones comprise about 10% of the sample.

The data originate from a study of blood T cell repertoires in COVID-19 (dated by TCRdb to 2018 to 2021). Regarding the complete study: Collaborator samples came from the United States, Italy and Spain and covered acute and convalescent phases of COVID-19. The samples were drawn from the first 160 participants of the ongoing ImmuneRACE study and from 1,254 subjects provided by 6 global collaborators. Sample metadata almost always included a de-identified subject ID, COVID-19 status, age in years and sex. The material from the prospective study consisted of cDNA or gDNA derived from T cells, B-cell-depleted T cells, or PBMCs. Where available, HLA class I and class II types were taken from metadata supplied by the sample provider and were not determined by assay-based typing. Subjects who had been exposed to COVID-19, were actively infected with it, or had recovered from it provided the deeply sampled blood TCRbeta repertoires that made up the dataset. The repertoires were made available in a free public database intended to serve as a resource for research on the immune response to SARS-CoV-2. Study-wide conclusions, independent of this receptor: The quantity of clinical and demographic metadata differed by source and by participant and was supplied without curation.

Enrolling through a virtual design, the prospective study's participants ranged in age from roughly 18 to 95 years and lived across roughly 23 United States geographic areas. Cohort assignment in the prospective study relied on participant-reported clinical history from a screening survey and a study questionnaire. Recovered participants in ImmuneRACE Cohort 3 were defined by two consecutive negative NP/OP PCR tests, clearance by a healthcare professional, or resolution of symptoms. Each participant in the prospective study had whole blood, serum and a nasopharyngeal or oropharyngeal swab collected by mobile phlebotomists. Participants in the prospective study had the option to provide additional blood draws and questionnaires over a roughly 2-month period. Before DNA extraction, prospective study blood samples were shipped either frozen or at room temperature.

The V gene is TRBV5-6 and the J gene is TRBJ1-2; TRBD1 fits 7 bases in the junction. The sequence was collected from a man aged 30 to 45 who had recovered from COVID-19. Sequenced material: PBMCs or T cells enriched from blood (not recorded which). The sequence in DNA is TGTGCCAGCAGCGTTGACATGGGACAGACAATTAACTATGGCTACACCTTC. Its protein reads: CASSVDMGQTINYGYTF.